A single T cell receptor (beta chain) is shown here with its context. The data were obtained in a study of blood T cell repertoires in COVID-19. The repertoire was sequenced with immunoSEQ multiplex PCR; TCRdb's copy has only in-frame clones and lacks some. The profile shows approximately 260,000 clones, approximately 83% of them singletons. This CDR3 has 13 amino acids. The V gene's germline CDR1 is LNHDA and CDR2 SQIVND (reference sequence). Between the trimmed V and J ends, which lost 5 bases and 6 bases, there was a span of 10 bases. The sequenced sample consisted of peripheral blood. The clonotype was recovered from a woman between 70 and 85 years old with acute or convalescent COVID-19. The chain joins TRBV19 to TRBJ2-2; no reliable D call. CDR3 in DNA: TGTGCCAGTAGTCCACTACTTCCCGGGGAGCTGTTTTTT. It is translated as CASSPLLPGELFF. The full variable domain, in which reference TRBV19 and TRBJ2-2 provide the parts outside the CDR3, is DGGITQSPKYLFRKEGQNVTLSCEQNLNHDAMYWYRQDPGQGLRLIYYSQIVNDFQKGDIAEGYSVSREKKESFPLTVTSAQKNPTAFYLCASSPLLPGELFFGEGSRLTVL.